Below are 24 T cell receptor beta chains sequenced from a single sample in a study of blood T cell repertoires in COVID-19 (dated by TCRdb to the early 2020s). The library was built by means of the immunoSEQ multiplex PCR assay. The immuneACCESS repertoire file appears here via TCRdb, limited to in-frame rearrangements. These files lack a portion of the clones; in checked studies, under half of the deficit traces to unresolved V genes, and the cause of the others is not known. Here the sample has fewer than 50,000 clones; around 84% occur a single time. The ten most abundant clones make up about 7.6% of the sample. Sequenced sample: peripheral blood. The source of these receptors is a human donor in a cohort sampled during active COVID-19.

The chain carries TRBV21-1 and TRBJ1-5. TRBV21-1 counts as a pseudogene. The CDR3 totals 15 residues. CDR3 amino acids: CASSFYSSVDQPQHF. The CDR3 region has the DNA TGTGCCAGCAGTTTCTATAGTAGTGTGGATCAGCCCCAGCATTTT.

This clone was observed a handful of times. The J gene is TRBJ1-6, the V gene TRBV4-3; TRBD1 matches 9 bases. Trimming took 4 bases from V and 9 from J; bases not matched to a gene: 4. The CDR3 is made up of 14 amino acids. CDR1 LGHNA and CDR2 YSLEER come from the germline V gene. This chain's CDR3 is CASSRDRARSPLHF. CDR3 bases: TGCGCCAGCAGCCGGGACAGGGCGCGTTCACCCCTCCACTTT.

This chain uses TRBV11-3 with TRBJ1-1; perhaps TRBD1 as D (5 bases). This CDR3 comprises 11 residues. Trimming removed 0 bases at V and 11 bases at J, with 7 bases between. Germline V lookup: CDR1 SGHNT, CDR2 YENEEA. CDR3 nucleotides: TGTGCCAGCAGCTTAGAGGGGGGGGCTTTCTTT. It codes for CASSLEGGAFF.

The rearrangement uses TRBV27 and TRBJ2-7, with a weak D call TRBD1 (6 bases). V lost 5 bases and J lost 7, with 18 bases in between. Germline CDR1 and CDR2: MNHEY and SMNVEV (reference sequence). The CDR3 runs to 14 residues. The CDR3 sequence: CASSLETGTREQYF. For the CDR3, the DNA is TGTGCCAGCAGTCTCGAGACAGGTACGAGGGAGCAGTACTTC.

The V and J genes are TRBV29-1 and TRBJ1-1, with D possibly being TRBD1 (5 bases). The V gene's germline CDR1 is SQVTM and CDR2 ANQGSEA. There are 12 residues in the CDR3. Between the trimmed V and J ends, which lost 4 bases and 6 bases, there was a span of 12 bases. CDR3 amino acids: CSVVAGMPEAFF. CDR3 DNA sequence: TGCAGCGTTGTGGCAGGGATGCCTGAAGCTTTCTTT.

This chain joins TRBV7-9 and TRBJ2-1, with TRBD2 matching 12 bases. Germline V lookup: CDR1 SEHNR, CDR2 FQNEAQ (reference sequence). The trim removed 5 bases at V and 5 bases at J, leaving 7 bases unmatched. The CDR3 covers 16 residues. CDR3 sequence reads: CASSRGLAGQNNEQFF. The CDR3 nucleotides are TGTGCCAGCAGCCGTGGACTAGCGGGACAAAACAATGAGCAGTTCTTC.

This rearrangement joins TRBV2 to TRBJ1-1, with D perhaps TRBD1 (5 bases). The CDR3 consists of 13 residues. V was cut by 8 bases and J by 2 bases, with 12 bases left in between. Germline V gene sequence: CDR1 SNHLY, CDR2 FYNNEI. The CDR3 DNA reads TGTGCCAGCCACACCGGACATAACACTGAAGCTTTCTTT. Residues: CASHTGHNTEAFF.

This clone has just a few counts. The rearrangement uses TRBV5-5 and TRBJ1-4; D call uncertain. Deletions cut 0 bases from V and 8 bases from J, with 8 bases between. Germline CDR1 is SGHKS and CDR2 is YYEKEE (reference sequence). The CDR3 is made up of 13 amino acids. The CDR3 loop reads CASSLASREKLFF. The CDR3 bases are TGTGCCAGCAGCTTGGCGAGCAGGGAAAAACTGTTTTTT.

The chain carries TRBV7-9 and TRBJ2-2; tentative D call: TRBD2 (5 bases). This CDR3 comprises 13 residues. The germline gives CDR1 SEHNR, CDR2 FQNEAQ (reference sequence). Trimming removed 6 bases at V and 6 bases at J, with 11 bases between. The chain's CDR3 is CASRSLEAGELFF. The CDR3 region has the DNA TGTGCCAGCAGGTCACTAGAGGCCGGGGAGCTGTTTTTT.

The V call is TRBV27, the J call TRBJ1-1; tentative D call: TRBD1 (5 bases). This CDR3 spans 13 amino acids. Germline loops: CDR1 MNHEY, CDR2 SMNVEV (reference sequence). Trimming stripped 5 bases from V and 3 bases from J, with 10 bases between. DNA of the CDR3: TGTGCCAGCAGTGAAGGGGCGTACACTGAAGCTTTCTTT. Translated: CASSEGAYTEAFF.

V and J are TRBV28 and TRBJ2-5; D unclear. This CDR3 has 17 amino acids. The germline gives CDR1 MDHEN, CDR2 SYDVKM. V dropped 5 bases and J dropped 1 base, with 20 bases sitting between them. CDR3 nucleotides: TGTGCCAGCAGTCGAATCAAGACCCAGCGTACCCAAGAGACCCAGTACTTC. Protein: CASSRIKTQRTQETQYF. Using reference TRBV28 and TRBJ2-5 for the parts outside the CDR3, the full variable domain is DVKVTQSSRYLVKRTGEKVFLECVQDMDHENMFWYRQDPGLGLRLIYFSYDVKMKEKGDIPEGYSVSREKKERFSLILESASTNQTSMYLCASSRIKTQRTQETQYFGPGTRLLVL.

The CDR3 sequence: CASSLTGKGTDTQYF. CDR3 DNA sequence: TGTGCCAGCAGCTTAACAGGGAAGGGCACAGATACGCAGTATTTT. This chain links TRBV7-2 with TRBJ2-3, with D perhaps matching TRBD1 (6 bases). Germline V gene data show CDR1 as SGHTA and CDR2 as FQGNSA. Trimming pared 2 bases from V and 1 base from J, leaving 10 bases between. The length of the CDR3 is 15 residues. Together with reference TRBV7-2 and TRBJ2-3, the CDR3 gives the full variable domain: GAGVSQSPSNKVTEKGKDVELRCDPISGHTALYWYRQSLGQGLEFLIYFQGNSAPDKSGLPSDRFSAERTGGSVSTLTIQRTQQEDSAVYLCASSLTGKGTDTQYFGPGTRLTVL.

V is TRBV7-8 and J is TRBJ1-3, with D perhaps TRBD1 (5 bases). The CDR3 runs 18 residues. V gave up 4 bases and J gave up 4 bases, with 23 bases separating them. The germline CDR1 and CDR2 sequences are SGHVS and FQNEAQ. CDR3 amino acids: CASSSRVGSKGPGNTIYF. As DNA, the CDR3 is TGTGCCAGCAGCTCCAGGGTGGGTTCTAAGGGGCCCGGAAACACCATATATTTT.

The chain joins TRBV18 to TRBJ1-5; D perhaps matches TRBD1 (6 bases). V lost 6 bases, J lost 6 bases, and 9 bases lay in between. CDR3 size: 12 residues. Germline loops: CDR1 KGHSH, CDR2 LQKENI. For the CDR3, the DNA is TGTGCCAGCTCTCCGGACAGTCAGCCCCAGCATTTT. Translated, it gives CASSPDSQPQHF. Looking up the rest from reference TRBV18 and TRBJ1-5 gives the full variable domain: NAGVMQNPRHLVRRRGQEARLRCSPMKGHSHVYWYRQLPEEGLKFMVYLQKENIIDESGMPKERFSAEFPKEGPSILRIQQVVRGDSAAYFCASSPDSQPQHFGDGTRLSIL.

The CDR3: CASSLVGPGELFF. The CDR3 DNA sequence: TGTGCCAGCAGTTTAGTGGGGCCCGGGGAGCTGTTTTTT. The chain combines TRBV12-3 or TRBV12-4 with TRBJ2-2, with D perhaps TRBD1 (5 bases). This CDR3 region has 13 residues. The ends were cut back, 1 base at V and 6 bases at J, with 6 bases in the middle.

The genes are TRBV4-2 and TRBJ1-5; 9 nucleotides line up with TRBD1. Germline lookup yields CDR1 LGHNA and CDR2 YNFKEQ. V shed 0 bases, J shed 6 bases, and the junction held 9 bases outside the gene matches. The CDR3 totals 17 residues. CDR3 region: CASSQDPWTGVGQPQHF. The CDR3 DNA reads as TGTGCCAGCAGCCAAGATCCATGGACAGGGGTCGGTCAGCCCCAGCATTTT.

This chain connects TRBV19 to TRBJ2-5, with D tentatively TRBD1 (5 bases). In germline, CDR1 is LNHDA, CDR2 SQIVND (reference sequence). V was trimmed by 4 bases and J by 5 bases, leaving 11 bases between them. The CDR3 is made up of 13 amino acids. This CDR3 reads CASSSDSGETQYF. The CDR3 DNA follows: TGTGCCAGTAGTAGTGACAGTGGGGAGACCCAGTACTTC.

The chain employs TRBV3-1 (or the pseudogene TRBV3-2) and TRBJ1-1; 9 bases are shared with TRBD1. Trimming took 2 bases from V and 4 from J; bases not matched to a gene: 2. Germline CDR1 LGHDT, CDR2 YNNKEL (reference sequence). CDR3 length: 14 residues. The CDR3 region has the DNA TGTGCCAGCAGCCAACGGGACAGGGCCACTGAAGCTTTCTTT. Its protein product is CASSQRDRATEAFF.

V usage is TRBV7-2 and J usage is TRBJ1-6; D unclear. CDR1 and CDR2 from the germline V gene are SGHTA and FQGNSA. Between the trimmed V and J ends, which lost 1 base and 3 bases, there was a span of 7 bases. The CDR3 runs to 15 residues. The CDR3 region has the DNA TGTGCCAGCAGCTTAGACGGTCTCTATAATTCACCCCTCCACTTT. It is translated as CASSLDGLYNSPLHF.

The chain recombines TRBV5-4 with TRBJ2-7, with unresolved D. Germline loops: CDR1 SGHNT, CDR2 YYREEE (reference sequence). This CDR3 is 14 amino acids long. Deletions cut 0 bases from V and 2 bases from J, with 9 bases between. CDR3 amino acids: CASSLVGSAYEQYF. The CDR3 region has the DNA TGTGCCAGCAGCTTGGTTGGCTCCGCCTACGAGCAGTACTTC. Full variable domain (missing parts from reference TRBV5-4 and TRBJ2-7): ETGVTQSPTHLIKTRGQQVTLRCSSQSGHNTVSWYQQALGQGPQFIFQYYREEENGRGNFPPRFSGLQFPNYSSELNVNALELDDSALYLCASSLVGSAYEQYFGPGTRLTVT.

This chain joins TRBV5-4 and TRBJ1-2, with D perhaps TRBD1 (5 bases). V was trimmed by 4 bases and J by 4 bases, leaving 11 bases between them. The CDR3 is 13 residues long. Germline values: CDR1 SGHNT, CDR2 YYREEE (reference sequence). In DNA, the CDR3 is TGTGCCAGCAGCAAGGGACTTAGCTATGGCTACACCTTC. Protein sequence: CASSKGLSYGYTF.

This chain's CDR3 is CASSSDWDNSPLHF. In DNA form, the CDR3 reads TGTGCCAGCAGCTCGGACTGGGATAATTCACCCCTCCACTTT. The rearrangement uses TRBV28 and TRBJ1-6; the D is unclear. Trimming took off 6 bases at V and 5 bases at J, with 11 bases between the two ends. Per germline, CDR1 MDHEN and CDR2 SYDVKM. This CDR3 comprises 14 residues.

This rearrangement joins TRBV14 to TRBJ2-1; TRBD1 agrees at 10 bases. J gave up 6 bases and V 4 bases, and 12 bases lay outside the gene matches. The CDR3 has 17 residues. Germline CDR1 SGHDN, CDR2 FVKESK. The CDR3, as DNA: TGTGCCAGCAGCCTTATTCCGGGACAGGGGACCCCCAATGAGCAGTTCTTC. Its protein is CASSLIPGQGTPNEQFF.

The chain combines TRBV5-1 with TRBJ2-1; D possibly corresponds to TRBD2 (5 bases). This CDR3 contains 16 residues. Germline lookup yields CDR1 SGHRS and CDR2 YFSETQ. V was shortened by 4 bases and J by 1 base, with 15 bases between the two germline ends. The CDR3 DNA follows: TGCGCCAGCAGCGGTTCGAGCGGAGCTTCCTACAATGAGCAGTTCTTC. It yields the protein CASSGSSGASYNEQFF.